These 27 T cell receptor beta chains originate from one sample sequenced in a study of control samples from healthy donors and cancer patients. Sequencing used immunoSEQ multiplex PCR; TCRdb keeps in-frame clones, though not all of them. The data hold more than 100,000 clones, with around 89% observed a single time. Sequencing was carried out using PBMCs. The receptor set was obtained from a man aged 60-69 years with lung cancer.

J is TRBJ1-2 and V is TRBV3-1 (or the pseudogene TRBV3-2); D is undetermined. Looked up from germline, CDR1 is LGHDT and CDR2 is YNNKEL (reference sequence). This CDR3 contains 13 residues. Deletions cut 2 bases from V and 4 bases from J, with 8 bases between. CDR3 region: CASSQMRTYGYTF. In DNA, the CDR3 is TGTGCCAGCAGCCAAATGAGGACCTATGGCTACACCTTC.

J is TRBJ1-6 and V is TRBV9, with TRBD1 matching over 9 bases. The J segment lost 7 bases and the V segment lost 0 bases, leaving 8 bases of the junction unmatched. CDR1 SGDLS and CDR2 YYNGEE come from the germline V gene. The length of the CDR3 is 17 residues. The CDR3 loop reads CASSVGLRDRENSPLHF. The CDR3 DNA is TGTGCCAGCAGCGTAGGACTCCGGGACAGGGAAAATTCACCCCTCCACTTT.

V usage is TRBV7-9 and J usage is TRBJ1-2; TRBD1 aligns across 7 bases. This CDR3 region has 15 residues. CDR1 and CDR2 (germline): SEHNR, FQNEAQ (reference sequence). The ends lost 7 bases at V and 1 base at J; junction bases unmatched: 9. For the CDR3, the DNA is TGTGCCAGCACCCTTGGGGACAGTCGTAACTATGGCTACACCTTC. It yields the protein CASTLGDSRNYGYTF.

V is TRBV11-2 and J is TRBJ2-2; D is unresolved. Trimming left V 0 bases short and J 7 bases short, with 15 bases between. The CDR3 is made up of 16 amino acids. The germline gives CDR1 SGHAT, CDR2 FQNNGV. CDR3 DNA: TGTGCCAGCAGCTTAGAAGGCGGCCCATGGATCGGGGAGCTGTTTTTT. Translating gives CASSLEGGPWIGELFF.

This clone was recorded many times. The chain uses TRBV7-2 and TRBJ2-7, with TRBD1 identical over 7 bases. This CDR3 spans 15 amino acids. The V gene's germline CDR1 is SGHTA and CDR2 FQGNSA. V shed 5 bases and J 4 bases; nucleotides not matched to a gene: 11. CDR3 nucleotides: TGTGCCAGCAGCCCCGCTAGGGACAGAGATTACGAGCAGTACGTC. It yields the protein CASSPARDRDYEQYV.

The chain uses TRBV12-3 or TRBV12-4 and TRBJ1-4; TRBD1 is a possible D gene (5 bases). Trimming removed 6 bases from V and 8 bases from J, with 10 bases in between. CDR3 length equals 12 residues. The DNA for the CDR3 is TGTGCCAGCAGGGGGCGCGGAGAAAAACTGTTTTTT. Translating gives CASRGRGEKLFF.

This clone was seen a handful of times. This chain joins TRBV12-3 or TRBV12-4 and TRBJ2-1, with unresolved D. The CDR3 totals 13 residues. Trimming pared 10 bases from V and 7 bases from J, leaving 17 bases between. The CDR3 coding sequence is TGTGCCACCGGCCCGGGCCAGGAGAATGAGCAGTTCTTC. Translation gives CATGPGQENEQFF.

The CDR3 DNA sequence: TGTGCCAGCAGTGCCCCGGGACTAGCGGGGGCTGAGACCCAGTACTTC. Its protein product is CASSAPGLAGAETQYF. The chain combines TRBV6-2 or TRBV6-3 with TRBJ2-5; 14 bases map to TRBD2. The V gene end was trimmed by 5 bases and the J gene end by 5 bases; junction bases not matched to a gene: 7. From germline, CDR1 is MNHEY and CDR2 SVGEGT. The CDR3 runs to 16 residues.

The V and J genes are TRBV7-8 and TRBJ1-4; D uncertain. The V gene's germline CDR1 is SGHVS and CDR2 FQNEAQ. This CDR3 region has 13 residues. Trimming shortened V by 5 bases and J by 4 bases, and 8 bases separated the two germline ends. The chain's CDR3 is CASSPRVNEKLFF. The DNA for the CDR3 is TGTGCCAGCAGCCCCCGGGTTAATGAAAAACTGTTTTTT.

V gene TRBV30 combines with J gene TRBJ2-5, with TRBD1 identical over 8 bases. V lost 3 bases, J lost 4 bases, and 4 bases stayed unmatched. Per germline, CDR1 GTSNPN and CDR2 SVGIG (reference sequence). This CDR3 is 13 amino acids long. The CDR3 DNA is TGTGCCTGGAGGTCTACAGGGGGAGAGACCCAGTACTTC. It encodes CAWRSTGGETQYF.

V is TRBV10-3 and J is TRBJ2-5; no definite D call. The germline V and J ends were trimmed by 3 bases and 5 bases, with 10 bases remaining between them. This CDR3 has 13 residues. Germline CDR1 and CDR2: ENHRY and SYGVKD. DNA for the CDR3: TGTGCCATCAGTGACCAGGCCTCGGAGACCCAGTACTTC. Translating it yields CAISDQASETQYF.

The chain combines TRBV18 with TRBJ2-2; D is uncertain. Germline V gene lookup returns CDR1 KGHSH and CDR2 LQKENI. Trimming stripped 1 base from V and 1 base from J, with 4 bases between. This CDR3 comprises 14 residues. The CDR3 loop reads CASSPRENTGELFF. The CDR3 DNA sequence: TGTGCCAGCTCACCACGGGAGAACACCGGGGAGCTGTTTTTT.

The J gene is TRBJ2-1, the V gene TRBV4-1; 7 positions match TRBD1. Germline CDR1 reads MGHRA; CDR2 reads YSYEKL. This CDR3 spans 18 amino acids. The trim removed 1 base at V and 2 bases at J, leaving 11 bases unmatched. CDR3 bases: TGCGCCAGCAGCCAAGCCCGACAGACAGGGCTCACCTACAATGAGCAGTTCTTC. Its protein is CASSQARQTGLTYNEQFF.

The rearrangement joins TRBV10-1 to TRBJ2-5; possible D gene TRBD1, 5 bases. V lost 4 bases and J lost 2, with 8 bases in between. The CDR3 is made up of 13 amino acids. Germline CDR1 reads WNHNN; CDR2 reads SYGVQD (reference sequence). DNA of the CDR3: TGCGCCAGCAGTGGGGGCCTTCAAGAGACCCAGTACTTC. Translating gives CASSGGLQETQYF.

V usage is TRBV7-2 and J usage is TRBJ2-3; 13 nucleotides match TRBD2. Germline V gene lookup returns CDR1 SGHTA and CDR2 FQGNSA. With V trimmed by 3 bases and J by 4 bases, 13 bases remained unmatched. CDR3 length: 19 residues. The CDR3 sequence is CASSFRTSGGDFSADTQYF. In nucleotides, the CDR3 is TGTGCCAGCAGCTTCCGGACTAGCGGGGGAGATTTTAGCGCAGATACGCAGTATTTT.

This chain uses TRBV27 with TRBJ2-3, with a weak D call TRBD2 (5 bases). The V end lost 7 bases, the J end lost 0 bases, and 14 bases lay between the germline ends. Germline loops: CDR1 MNHEY, CDR2 SMNVEV (reference sequence). The CDR3 is 15 amino acids. For the CDR3, the DNA is TGTGCCAGCAACTTCAGAGGACTGAGCACAGATACGCAGTATTTT. Translating it yields CASNFRGLSTDTQYF.

The V gene is TRBV15, the J gene TRBJ2-1; TRBD1 aligns across 12 bases. This CDR3 contains 15 residues. The germline V gene encodes CDR1 LNHNV and CDR2 YYDKDF (reference sequence). V trimming: 5 bases; J trimming: 8 bases; junction bases outside the gene matches: 7. CDR3 DNA: TGTGCCACCAGCTTGGGACAGGGGGCGAGGTATGAGCAGTTCTTC. Its protein product is CATSLGQGARYEQFF.

The J gene is TRBJ2-2, the V gene TRBV30; the D is unclear. The CDR3 consists of 16 residues. V shed 0 bases and J shed 3 bases, with 14 bases lying between them. Germline CDR1 reads GTSNPN; CDR2 reads SVGIG (reference sequence). CDR3 nucleotides: TGTGCCTGGAGTGTTAGTCAAGGACGGGACACCGGGGAGCTGTTTTTT. It is translated as CAWSVSQGRDTGELFF.

The chain links TRBV3-1 (or the pseudogene TRBV3-2) to TRBJ1-2; D possibly corresponds to TRBD1 (6 bases). CDR1 is LGHDT and CDR2 is YNNKEL in the germline V gene (reference sequence). CDR3 length equals 11 residues. Trimming stripped 2 bases from V and 13 bases from J, with 11 bases between. In nucleotides, the CDR3 is TGTGCCAGCAGCCAAAGAACAGGGACCACCTTC. Translation: CASSQRTGTTF.

The chain joins TRBV6-1 to TRBJ1-6, with 9 positions matching TRBD1. Trimming at V came to 4 bases and at J to 9 bases, leaving 13 bases not matched to a gene. This CDR3 comprises 17 residues. Germline V gives CDR1 MNHNS, CDR2 SASEGT. As DNA, the CDR3 is TGTGCCAGCAGTGCAACTCTGGCGGACAGGGGCGGTTCACCCCTCCACTTT. Encoded protein: CASSATLADRGGSPLHF.

V and J are TRBV5-1 and TRBJ1-1; 8 nucleotides match TRBD1. The J segment lost 2 bases and the V segment lost 4 bases, leaving 7 bases of the junction unmatched. From germline, CDR1 is SGHRS and CDR2 YFSETQ. CDR3 length: 15 amino acids. CDR3 loop: CASSPDGQGNTEAFF. The CDR3 DNA reads as TGCGCCAGCAGCCCTGACGGACAGGGAAACACTGAAGCTTTCTTT.

The chain uses TRBV29-1 and TRBJ1-2; 7 nucleotides match TRBD1. This CDR3 has 16 amino acids. V dropped 0 bases and J dropped 3; count of bases not matched to a gene: 10. Germline V gene sequence: CDR1 SQVTM, CDR2 ANQGSEA. Here the CDR3 DNA reads TGCAGCGTTGAAGATGGGGAGGGCAGGGGGGACTATGGCTACACCTTC. Its translation: CSVEDGEGRGDYGYTF. The full variable domain, completed using reference TRBV29-1 and TRBJ1-2, is SAVISQKPSRDICQRGTSLTIQCQVDSQVTMMFWYRQQPGQSLTLIATANQGSEATYESGFVIDKFPISRPNLTFSTLTVSNMSPEDSSIYLCSVEDGEGRGDYGYTFGSGTRLTVV.

The chain couples TRBV4-2 to TRBJ2-6; 7 positions match TRBD2. V lost 3 bases and J lost 0; bases outside the gene matches: 2. The CDR3 is 16 residues long. Germline V gene data show CDR1 as LGHNA and CDR2 as YNFKEQ. The CDR3 loop is CASSQWGGSGANVLTF. The CDR3 coding sequence is TGTGCCAGCAGCCAGTGGGGGGGCTCTGGGGCCAACGTCCTGACTTTC.

The chain carries TRBV5-1 and TRBJ2-2, with a weak D call TRBD1 (5 bases). CDR1 and CDR2 (germline): SGHRS, YFSETQ. CDR3 length: 16 residues. V was clipped by 4 bases and J by 0 bases, with 13 bases between them. CDR3 in DNA: TGCGCCAGCAGCCAGGGTCCCCCAACGAACACCGGGGAGCTGTTTTTT. Translating gives CASSQGPPTNTGELFF. Complete variable domain (other parts from reference TRBV5-1 and TRBJ2-2): KAGVTQTPRYLIKTRGQQVTLSCSPISGHRSVSWYQQTPGQGLQFLFEYFSETQRNKGNFPGRFSGRQFSNSRSEMNVSTLELGDSALYLCASSQGPPTNTGELFFGEGSRLTVL.

The chain combines TRBV6-6 with TRBJ2-7; 8 positions match TRBD2. The CDR3 covers 14 residues. CDR1 is MNHNY, CDR2 SVGAGI, per germline (reference sequence). V lost 2 bases and J lost 2; bases outside the gene matches: 2. The CDR3 sequence is CASSYLAGTYEQYV. Here the CDR3 DNA reads TGTGCCAGCAGTTACCTAGCGGGTACCTACGAGCAGTACGTC.

V usage is TRBV6-5 and J usage is TRBJ1-6, with D possibly being TRBD1 (5 bases). V lost 11 bases and J 4 bases, leaving 12 bases between the germline ends. The germline V gene has CDR1 MNHEY and CDR2 SVGAGI. The CDR3 is made up of 13 amino acids. CDR3 sequence: CAGSDIYNSPLHF. Here the CDR3 DNA reads TGTGCCGGATCGGACATTTATAATTCACCCCTCCACTTT.

V gene TRBV5-4 combines with J gene TRBJ2-2; D is possibly TRBD1 or TRBD2 (6 bases each). The CDR3 covers 16 residues. V lost 9 bases to trimming and J lost 2 bases, with 20 bases between them. Germline V gene data show CDR1 as SGHNT and CDR2 as YYREEE (reference sequence). The CDR3 bases are TGTGCCATCCCCAAGCCGGGGGCAATCAACACCGGGGAGCTGTTTTTT. Protein product: CAIPKPGAINTGELFF.